Listed below are T cell receptor beta chains from one sample, sequenced in a study of OX40 agonist ivuxolimab in advanced cancers. Measured with immunoSEQ multiplex PCR; TCRdb has only the in-frame clones, and not every one. The repertoire consists of more than 45,000 clones, with 85% to 90% occurring once and the leading ten covering over 6%. Sample: CD4+ or CD8+ T cells sorted from blood, taken in a trial of the OX40 agonist ivuxolimab. The receptors originated from an adult with an advanced solid tumor such as melanoma, head and neck, liver or kidney cancer. CDR3s leave out the opening cysteine and the closing phenylalanine or tryptophan.

V gene | CDR3 protein
TRBV27 | ASRVYEGNTEAF
TRBV19 | ASSISHLGLRF
TRBV5-4 | ASSLGGRGDF
TRBV7-2 | ASSLGPGREQF
TRBV10-1 | ASSESQAYEQY
TRBV6-6 | ATRDSPYEQY
TRBV19 | ASSGGQWTRGYT
TRBV15 | ATSREGLKLNQPQH
TRBV30 | AWSRTGAVETQY
TRBV5-1 | ASSMVDTQY
TRBV7-2 | ASSLAFEQY
TRBV7-3 | ASSLGQGPTDTQY
TRBV7-8 | ASSLGQGAYEQY
TRBV6-5 | ASSYSVAGGREQY
TRBV28 | ASSSVGVTSSYEQY
TRBV4-1 | ASSQDPQSSEPDTQY
TRBV7-2 | ASSLPVTGELF
TRBV27 | ASSLSVGSNTGELF
TRBV10-2 | ASSDGGNTEAF
TRBV6-1 | ASSDYRDRTDTQY
TRBV29-1 | SVASGSNTGELF
TRBV11-2 | ASSSPAGLAGLYEQF
TRBV18 | ASSPQGAREKLF
TRBV10-2 | ASRERRDGPYEQY
TRBV29-1 | SVDQRSYNEQF
TRBV28 | ASSLAANYGYT